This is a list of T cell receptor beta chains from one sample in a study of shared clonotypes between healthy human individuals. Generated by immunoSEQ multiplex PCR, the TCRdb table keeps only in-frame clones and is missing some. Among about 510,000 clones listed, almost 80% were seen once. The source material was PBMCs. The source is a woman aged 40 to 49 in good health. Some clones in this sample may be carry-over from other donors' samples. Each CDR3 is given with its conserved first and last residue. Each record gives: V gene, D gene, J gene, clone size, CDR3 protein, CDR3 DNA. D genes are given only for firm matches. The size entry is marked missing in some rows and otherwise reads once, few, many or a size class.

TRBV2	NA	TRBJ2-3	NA	CASSPRTGGGDTQYF	TGTGCCAGCAGTCCCAGGACAGGCGGAGGGGATACGCAGTATTTT
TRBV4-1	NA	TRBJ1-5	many	CASSQDWGYNQPQHF	TGCGCCAGCAGCCAAGATTGGGGGTACAATCAGCCCCAGCATTTT
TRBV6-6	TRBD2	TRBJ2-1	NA	CATWSGRSAYNEQFF	TGTGCCACGTGGAGCGGGAGGTCGGCCTACAATGAGCAGTTCTTC
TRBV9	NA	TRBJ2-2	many	CASSLTNTGELFF	TGTGCCAGCAGCCTGACGAACACCGGGGAGCTGTTTTTT
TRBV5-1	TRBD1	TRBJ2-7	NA	CASSPTPTGSKEQYF	TGCGCCAGCAGCCCTACCCCGACAGGGTCCAAGGAGCAGTACTTC
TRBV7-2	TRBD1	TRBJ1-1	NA	CASSLARTGVTNTEAFF	TGTGCCAGCAGCTTAGCAAGAACAGGGGTGACTAACACTGAAGCTTTCTTT
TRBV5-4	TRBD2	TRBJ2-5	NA	CASSPRLAGGMEETQYF	TGTGCCAGCAGCCCGCGACTAGCGGGAGGGATGGAAGAGACCCAGTACTTC
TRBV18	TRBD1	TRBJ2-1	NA	CASSPGTGQFF	TGTGCCAGCTCACCCGGGACAGGGCAGTTCTTC
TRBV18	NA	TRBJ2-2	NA	CASSRGNGELFF	TGTGCCAGCTCACGAGGGAACGGGGAGCTGTTTTTT
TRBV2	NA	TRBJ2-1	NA	CASSSSGSYNEQFF	TGTGCCAGCAGTAGTAGCGGTTCCTACAATGAGCAGTTCTTC
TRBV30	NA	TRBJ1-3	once	CAWSVGQISGNTIYF	TGTGCCTGGAGTGTAGGCCAAATCTCTGGAAACACCATATATTTT
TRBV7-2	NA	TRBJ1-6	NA	CASSLEKRSPLHF	TGTGCCAGCAGCTTAGAAAAGCGATCACCCCTCCACTTT
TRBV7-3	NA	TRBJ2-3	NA	CASSWVGGRTDTQYF	TGTGCCAGCAGCTGGGTCGGAGGGAGGACAGATACGCAGTATTTT
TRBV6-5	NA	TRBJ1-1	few	CASSYTGTEAFF	TGTGCCAGCAGTTACACTGGGACTGAAGCTTTCTTT
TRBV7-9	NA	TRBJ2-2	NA	CASSQPLDHIDTGELFF	TGTGCCAGCAGCCAGCCCTTAGACCATATCGACACCGGGGAGCTGTTTTTT
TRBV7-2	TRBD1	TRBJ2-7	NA	CASSQGQISEQYF	TGTGCCAGCAGCCAGGGACAGATCTCGGAGCAGTACTTC
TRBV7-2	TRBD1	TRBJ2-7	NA	CASSLSQGAGNEQYF	TGTGCCAGCAGCTTATCACAGGGGGCGGGCAACGAGCAGTACTTC
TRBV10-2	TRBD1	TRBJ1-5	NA	CATGGPDQPQHF	TGCGCCACAGGGGGCCCGGATCAGCCCCAGCATTTT
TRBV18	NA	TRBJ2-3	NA	CASSPRRESADTQYF	TGTGCCAGCTCACCACGACGGGAGAGTGCAGATACGCAGTATTTT
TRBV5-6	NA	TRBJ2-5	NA	CASSLAETQYF	TGTGCCAGCAGCTTGGCTGAGACCCAGTACTTC
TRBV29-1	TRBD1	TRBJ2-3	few	CSVEGGGQSVPLDTQYF	TGCAGCGTTGAAGGAGGGGGACAGTCCGTCCCCTTAGATACGCAGTATTTT
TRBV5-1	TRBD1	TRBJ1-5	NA	CASSPGGGGGNQPQHF	TGCGCCAGCAGCCCAGGGGGAGGGGGCGGCAATCAGCCCCAGCATTTT
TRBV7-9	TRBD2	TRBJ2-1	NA	CASRTSGIRREQFF	TGTGCCAGCAGGACTAGCGGGATCAGGAGGGAGCAGTTCTTC
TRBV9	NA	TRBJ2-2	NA	CASSVVGSGTGELFF	TGTGCCAGCAGCGTAGTCGGGAGTGGCACCGGGGAGCTGTTTTTT
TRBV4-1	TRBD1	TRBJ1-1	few	CASSRGTGDTEAFF	TGCGCCAGCAGCAGAGGGACAGGGGACACTGAAGCTTTCTTT
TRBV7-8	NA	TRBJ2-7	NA	CASSLVWQGGGNYEQYF	TGTGCCAGCAGCTTAGTGTGGCAGGGTGGAGGGAATTACGAGCAGTACTTC
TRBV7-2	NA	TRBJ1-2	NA	CASSLTPNNGYTF	TGTGCCAGCAGCTTAACCCCCAACAATGGCTACACCTTC
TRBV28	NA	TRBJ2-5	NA	CASRDLDKKETQYF	TGTGCCAGCAGGGATCTGGACAAGAAAGAGACCCAGTACTTC
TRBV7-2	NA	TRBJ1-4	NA	CASSFSSTGEKLFF	TGTGCCAGCAGCTTTTCTTCCACCGGTGAAAAACTGTTTTTT
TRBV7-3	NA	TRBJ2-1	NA	CASSLDQGEQFF	TGTGCCAGCAGCTTAGACCAAGGGGAGCAGTTCTTC
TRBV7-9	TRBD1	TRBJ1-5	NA	CASSLGTGEMSQPQHF	TGTGCCAGCAGCTTGGGGACAGGGGAGATGAGTCAGCCCCAGCATTTT
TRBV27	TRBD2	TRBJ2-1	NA	CASRRGGRGNEQFF	TGTGCCAGCAGAAGGGGCGGGAGGGGCAATGAGCAGTTCTTC
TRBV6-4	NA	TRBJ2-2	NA	CASSSRDTGELFF	TGTGCCAGCAGTTCCCGGGACACCGGGGAGCTGTTTTTT
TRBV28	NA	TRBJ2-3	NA	CASSFRVTDTQYF	TGTGCCAGCAGTTTCAGGGTAACAGATACGCAGTATTTT
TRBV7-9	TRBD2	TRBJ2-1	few	CASSLSPGGLYNEQFF	TGTGCCAGCAGCTTGAGTCCGGGAGGGCTCTACAATGAGCAGTTCTTC
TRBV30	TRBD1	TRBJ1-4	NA	CAWSVGQFATNEKLFF	TGTGCCTGGAGTGTGGGACAGTTTGCAACTAATGAAAAACTGTTTTTT
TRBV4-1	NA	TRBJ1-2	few	CASSQEHRVSDYGYTF	TGCGCCAGCAGCCAAGAACATCGGGTATCGGATTATGGCTACACCTTC
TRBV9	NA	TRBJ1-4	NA	CASTPGRGSTNEKLFF	TGTGCCAGCACCCCGGGAAGGGGAAGTACTAATGAAAAACTGTTTTTT
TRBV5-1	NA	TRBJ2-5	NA	CASSLGWAQETQYF	TGCGCCAGCAGCTTGGGGTGGGCGCAAGAGACCCAGTACTTC
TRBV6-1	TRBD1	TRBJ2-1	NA	CASSVGQGAGGEQFF	TGTGCCAGCAGTGTGGGACAGGGGGCGGGAGGTGAGCAGTTCTTC
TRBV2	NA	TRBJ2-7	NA	CASSMAPRTYEQYF	TGTGCCAGCAGTATGGCACCAAGGACCTACGAGCAGTACTTC
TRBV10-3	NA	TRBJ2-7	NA	CAIRDTGTRPYEQYF	TGTGCCATCAGAGATACCGGGACTCGGCCCTACGAGCAGTACTTC
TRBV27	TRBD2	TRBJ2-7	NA	CASRETSGGTYEQYF	TGTGCCAGCAGGGAGACTAGCGGGGGTACCTACGAGCAGTACTTC
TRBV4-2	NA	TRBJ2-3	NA	CASSQEARTDTQYF	TGTGCCAGCAGCCAAGAGGCACGCACAGATACGCAGTATTTT
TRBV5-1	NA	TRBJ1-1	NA	CASSPGAMNTEAFF	TGCGCCAGCAGCCCCGGGGCCATGAACACTGAAGCTTTCTTT
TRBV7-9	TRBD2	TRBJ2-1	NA	CASSLGAGEAHEQFF	TGTGCCAGCAGCTTAGGGGCGGGAGAGGCCCATGAGCAGTTCTTC
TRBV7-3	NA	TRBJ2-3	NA	CASSDQYSDTQYF	TGTGCCAGCAGCGACCAGTACTCAGATACGCAGTATTTT
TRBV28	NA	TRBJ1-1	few	CASNLYAKNTEAFF	TGTGCCAGCAACCTATACGCGAAAAACACTGAAGCTTTCTTT
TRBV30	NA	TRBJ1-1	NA	CACSTHPPGDSYEAFF	TGTGCCTGTTCAACCCATCCTCCGGGGGACTCTTATGAAGCTTTCTTT
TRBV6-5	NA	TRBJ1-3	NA	CASSPGTKVGDTIYF	TGTGCCAGCAGTCCCGGGACCAAAGTCGGTGACACCATATATTTT